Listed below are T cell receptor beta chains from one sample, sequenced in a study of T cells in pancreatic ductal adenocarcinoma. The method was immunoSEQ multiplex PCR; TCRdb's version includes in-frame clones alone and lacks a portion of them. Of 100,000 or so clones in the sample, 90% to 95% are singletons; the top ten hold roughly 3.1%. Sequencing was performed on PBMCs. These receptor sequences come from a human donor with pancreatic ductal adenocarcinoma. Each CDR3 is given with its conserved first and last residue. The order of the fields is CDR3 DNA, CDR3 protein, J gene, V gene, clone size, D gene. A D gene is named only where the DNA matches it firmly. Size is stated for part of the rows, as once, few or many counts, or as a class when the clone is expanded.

TGTGCCAGCAGCCGAGGGTCTGGGGGCCCTTACGAGCAGTACTTC | CASSRGSGGPYEQYF | TRBJ2-7 | TRBV5-5 | few | .
TGCGCCAGCAGCTTGGAATCAGGGGCCACCGGGGAGCTGTTTTTT | CASSLESGATGELFF | TRBJ2-2 | TRBV5-1 | . | .
TGTGCCAGTAGTACCCAGGAAACGGTGAACACTGAAGCTTTCTTT | CASSTQETVNTEAFF | TRBJ1-1 | TRBV19 | . | .
TGTGCCAGCAGTTCAGGCAGTATTTATGGCTACACCTTC | CASSSGSIYGYTF | TRBJ1-2 | TRBV6-5 | . | .
TGTGCCACCAGCGACATAGCGGGATTCCGCGAGCAGTACTTC | CATSDIAGFREQYF | TRBJ2-7 | TRBV15 | few | TRBD2
TGTGCCAGCAGTATTAACTACGAGCAGTACTTC | CASSINYEQYF | TRBJ2-7 | TRBV7-2 | . | .
TGTGCCAGCAGCAGGACAGGGGCTGGCTATGGCTACACCTTC | CASSRTGAGYGYTF | TRBJ1-2 | TRBV28 | once | TRBD1
TGTGCCAGCAGTGATGGGGCCCTCGAGCAGTACTTC | CASSDGALEQYF | TRBJ2-7 | TRBV6-1 | . | .
TGTGCCAGTAGTATCCCGGGACAGGGAGAAGCTTTCTTT | CASSIPGQGEAFF | TRBJ1-1 | TRBV19 | few | TRBD1
TGTGCCAGCAGTTTAGGGGGGGTAGGCAATCAGCCCCAGCATTTT | CASSLGGVGNQPQHF | TRBJ1-5 | TRBV6-5 | . | .
TGCGCCAGCAATCCGGTGGGCAGACAAACAGATACGCAGTATTTT | CASNPVGRQTDTQYF | TRBJ2-3 | TRBV5-1 | . | .
TGTGCTAGTGGTTTGGCGGCCCCGGCAGGGTACATCGGCGAGCAGTACTTC | CASGLAAPAGYIGEQYF | TRBJ2-7 | TRBV12-5 | . | .
TGTGCCAGCAGTTACTCTTACACAGGGGGGGAAGGCTACACCTTC | CASSYSYTGGEGYTF | TRBJ1-2 | TRBV6-5 | . | TRBD1
TGTGCCAGCAGCGTAGGGACTGATCAGCCCCAGCATTTT | CASSVGTDQPQHF | TRBJ1-5 | TRBV9 | . | .
TGTGCCAGCAGCTCAGACAGGGCAAACACCATATATTTT | CASSSDRANTIYF | TRBJ1-3 | TRBV7-2 | . | TRBD1
TGTGCCAGCAGTGACTACCACGGGACAGGGGGCCAAACAGCCTACGAGCAGTACTTC | CASSDYHGTGGQTAYEQYF | TRBJ2-7 | TRBV6-4 | . | TRBD1
TGCGCCAGCAGCCAAAAACGAGTCGGCTACGAGCAGTACTTC | CASSQKRVGYEQYF | TRBJ2-7 | TRBV4-1 | . | .
TGTGCCACCAGCCCGCGGGCTGCCTACAATGAGCAGTTCTTC | CATSPRAAYNEQFF | TRBJ2-1 | TRBV15 | once | .
TGTGCCAGCAGTGACTCTACTAACTATGGCTACACCTTC | CASSDSTNYGYTF | TRBJ1-2 | TRBV6-1 | . | .
TGTGCCAGCAGCGGCGGGACAGGGGGAAACACCATATATTTT | CASSGGTGGNTIYF | TRBJ1-3 | TRBV19 | . | TRBD1
TGTGCCTGGAGCACAGGGGTCAACTCTGGGGCCAACGTCCTGACTTTC | CAWSTGVNSGANVLTF | TRBJ2-6 | TRBV30 | once | TRBD1
TGTGCCAGCTCACCAGCTAGCGGGATATACGAGCAGTACTTC | CASSPASGIYEQYF | TRBJ2-7 | TRBV18 | once | TRBD2
TGCGCCAGCAGCCAAGAATGGGGGACTAGCGGAACTTTCTACGAGCAGTACTTC | CASSQEWGTSGTFYEQYF | TRBJ2-7 | TRBV4-3 | . | TRBD2
TGTGCCAGCAGCCCCGGGGAAGCGGGAGGAGGCGAGACCCAGTACTTC | CASSPGEAGGGETQYF | TRBJ2-5 | TRBV5-4 | once | TRBD2
TGTGCCAGCAGCCCACGGCCGGGACAGGGGTCTGGAAACACCATATATTTT | CASSPRPGQGSGNTIYF | TRBJ1-3 | TRBV28 | . | TRBD1
TGCGCCAGCAGCCAAGTCCAGACAGGGGGCCTAGAGGGTCCCTACAATGAGCAGTTCTTC | CASSQVQTGGLEGPYNEQFF | TRBJ2-1 | TRBV4-1 | . | TRBD1